The clone carrying this T cell receptor beta chain was detected a few times. The antigen remains unidentified. The CDR3 has 14 amino acids. After removal of 5 bases from V and 10 bases from J, the junction contained 10 bases not matched to a gene. Germline CDR1 and CDR2: DFQATT and SNEGSKA (reference sequence). This record belongs to a study of human T cells and chemical hapten exposure. Regarding the study as a whole: Clustering by CDR3 similarity yielded significantly more large clusters from expanded TCRs than controls. Sensitization with DPC brought no change to TCRs above 1 in 1000 in frequency.

Sample time point: pre-sensitization, week 0. The sample's treatment: therapeutic diphenylcyclopropenone sensitization with weekly scalp DPC. The library gave individual cDNA molecules unique molecular identifiers. Using its own MiXCR run on the RACE reads, TCRdb lists one record per CDR3 protein. Altogether approximately 320,000 distinct CDR3 sequences are present, 5% to 6.5% being singletons, with the ten largest covering around 8%. The TCR comes from a woman between 18 and 30 years old with alopecia areata. Some clones in this sample may be carry-over from other donors' samples. The chain couples TRBV20-1 to TRBJ2-1; 11 positions match TRBD2. Sequenced material: whole blood, taken in connection with sensitization to the hapten diphenylcyclopropenone (DPC). CDR3 sequence: CSAALAGGRREQFF. The DNA of the CDR3 is TGCAGTGCTGCGCTAGCGGGGGGACGAAGGGAGCAGTTCTTC.